These T cell receptor beta chains were read from a single sample in a study of T-cell memory formation after mild COVID-19. One entry per CDR3 protein results from TCRdb running MiXCR on the 5' RACE reads. The repertoire holds just over 350,000 distinct CDR3 sequences, with 13% to 15% as singletons. The sequenced sample was PBMCs or a T cell subset sorted from them (not recorded which). These receptors came from a man aged 18 to 29 who had mild COVID-19 (a few samples of this study predate the infection). Cell type and time point are not known. Each CDR3 is given with its conserved first and last residue. D genes are given only for firm matches. A clone size is listed for some rows: how often the clone was seen (once, few, many), or a class if it is expanded.

DNA: TGCGCCAGCAGCCGCGGAGAGCGGGTAAATGAAAAACTGTTTTTT
CDR3: CASSRGERVNEKLFF
D: -
V: TRBV5-1
J: TRBJ1-4
size: once

DNA: TGTGCCAGCAGCAAGGGACGGGGAGAAGAGACCCAGTACTTC
CDR3: CASSKGRGEETQYF
D: -
V: TRBV14
J: TRBJ2-5
size: few

DNA: TGCGCCAGCAGCTTGGAGGTGGGGGCCACAGATACGCAGTATTTT
CDR3: CASSLEVGATDTQYF
D: -
V: TRBV5-1
J: TRBJ2-3
size: -

DNA: TGTGCCAGCCAGTCCGTGGGTCAGCCCCAGCATTTT
CDR3: CASQSVGQPQHF
D: -
V: TRBV6-6
J: TRBJ1-5
size: -

DNA: TGTGCCAGCAGCTCCGACCGACGGGGGGGGGACTATGGCTACACCTTC
CDR3: CASSSDRRGGDYGYTF
D: -
V: TRBV7-2
J: TRBJ1-2
size: few

DNA: TGTGCCAGCAGTGTGGACAGGAGATATGGCTACACCTTC
CDR3: CASSVDRRYGYTF
D: TRBD1
V: TRBV27
J: TRBJ1-2
size: few

DNA: TGTGCCAGCAGCTCGCCAAAAGGGGGCACAGATACGCAGTATTTT
CDR3: CASSSPKGGTDTQYF
D: -
V: TRBV13
J: TRBJ2-3
size: few

DNA: TGCAGCGTACGCAGGGACGGTGAGCAGTTCTTC
CDR3: CSVRRDGEQFF
D: -
V: TRBV29-1
J: TRBJ2-1
size: many

DNA: TGTGCCAGCACCCTTCACAGGTTAAAGGATGAAAAACTGTTTTTT
CDR3: CASTLHRLKDEKLFF
D: -
V: TRBV18
J: TRBJ1-4
size: -

DNA: TGTGCCAGCAGCTTCCTCCCGGGGGATACGCAGTATTTT
CDR3: CASSFLPGDTQYF
D: -
V: TRBV7-2
J: TRBJ2-3
size: many

DNA: TGTGCCAGAAGCTTGGCCAGTACGGGCAACTTATCTGGGGCCAACGTCCTGACTTTC
CDR3: CARSLASTGNLSGANVLTF
D: -
V: TRBV5-3
J: TRBJ2-6
size: -

DNA: TGTGCCAGCTTCCTAACTAGCGGGGGATCCGGTGAGCAGTTCTTC
CDR3: CASFLTSGGSGEQFF
D: TRBD2
V: TRBV27
J: TRBJ2-1
size: few

DNA: TGTGCCAGCAGCGTCACCGGGACAGGGAGTGCCGAGCGGTACTTC
CDR3: CASSVTGTGSAERYF
D: TRBD1
V: TRBV9
J: TRBJ2-7
size: -

DNA: TGCAGCGTTCCGCTTTGGGAGGGGCGAGACGAGCAGTACTTC
CDR3: CSVPLWEGRDEQYF
D: TRBD2
V: TRBV29-1
J: TRBJ2-7
size: few

DNA: TGTGCCAGCAGCTTAGCCCCGGACAAAGAGACCCAGTACTTC
CDR3: CASSLAPDKETQYF
D: -
V: TRBV7-9
J: TRBJ2-5
size: many

DNA: TGTGCCAGCCTTTCGGGGAGCTCCTACAATGAGCAGTTCTTC
CDR3: CASLSGSSYNEQFF
D: -
V: TRBV6-2/TRBV6-3
J: TRBJ2-1
size: -

DNA: TGTGCCAGCAGCCCCCCCGGCAAGAGCTATGGCTACACCTTC
CDR3: CASSPPGKSYGYTF
D: -
V: TRBV5-4
J: TRBJ1-2
size: many

DNA: TGTGCCAGCAGCTTAGGAGGTTGGGGGACAGGGAGTGGAGATACGCAGTATTTT
CDR3: CASSLGGWGTGSGDTQYF
D: TRBD1
V: TRBV7-6
J: TRBJ2-3
size: many

DNA: TGTGTCAGTAGTTACGACACAGCCAATGAGCAGTTCTTC
CDR3: CVSSYDTANEQFF
D: -
V: TRBV19
J: TRBJ2-1
size: -

DNA: TGCGCCAGCAGCCAAGTCTCCGGGGGGGAGCAGCCCCAGCATTTT
CDR3: CASSQVSGGEQPQHF
D: -
V: TRBV4-3
J: TRBJ1-5
size: few

DNA: TGCAGCGTCCGGACCGTAACAGGTCAGATCTCCTACGAGCAGTACTTC
CDR3: CSVRTVTGQISYEQYF
D: -
V: TRBV29-1
J: TRBJ2-7
size: -

DNA: TGTGCCAGCAGCTTGACAGGGCGATCAGAGACCCAGTACTTC
CDR3: CASSLTGRSETQYF
D: TRBD1
V: TRBV7-2
J: TRBJ2-5
size: -

DNA: TGTGCCAGCACCAACCGGGCTAGCGGGGGGTCCTACCAAGAGACCCAGTACTTC
CDR3: CASTNRASGGSYQETQYF
D: TRBD2
V: TRBV12-3/TRBV12-4
J: TRBJ2-5
size: many

DNA: TGCGCCAGCAGCTTGGCCTTTCAGGGATGGGTGAGGAGTACGCAGTATTTT
CDR3: CASSLAFQGWVRSTQYF
D: -
V: TRBV5-1
J: TRBJ2-3
size: -

DNA: TGTGCCAGCACTTCCAGAGGACAGCCTAGTGGCTACACCTTC
CDR3: CASTSRGQPSGYTF
D: -
V: TRBV6-1
J: TRBJ1-2
size: many

DNA: TGTGCCTGGGAATCCTATGGCTACACCTTC
CDR3: CAWESYGYTF
D: -
V: TRBV30
J: TRBJ1-2
size: -

DNA: TGTGCCAGCAGCTTACAGGAGGATCAGCCCCAGCATTTT
CDR3: CASSLQEDQPQHF
D: -
V: TRBV7-9
J: TRBJ1-5
size: -

DNA: TGCGCCAGCAGCCAAGTAGACAGCACTGAAGCTTTCTTT
CDR3: CASSQVDSTEAFF
D: -
V: TRBV4-1
J: TRBJ1-1
size: -

DNA: TGTGCCAGCAACCGTGGACAGGCTCAAGAGACCCAGTACTTC
CDR3: CASNRGQAQETQYF
D: TRBD1
V: TRBV7-2
J: TRBJ2-5
size: few

DNA: TGTGCCACCAGGGCAGGGGGCACCGGGGAGCTGTTTTTT
CDR3: CATRAGGTGELFF
D: TRBD1
V: TRBV24-1
J: TRBJ2-2
size: few

DNA: TGTGCCAGCTCACCTGATGCCAGCGGTCTATATGGCTACACCTTC
CDR3: CASSPDASGLYGYTF
D: -
V: TRBV18
J: TRBJ1-2
size: few

DNA: TGTGCCAGCAGTTACTCCGCAACCACACATACTGGAAACACCATATATTTT
CDR3: CASSYSATTHTGNTIYF
D: -
V: TRBV6-6
J: TRBJ1-3
size: few

DNA: TGTGCCAGCAGCAGACAGGGGGCTAGCACTGAAGCTTTCTTT
CDR3: CASSRQGASTEAFF
D: TRBD1
V: TRBV7-9
J: TRBJ1-1
size: few

DNA: TGTGCCAGCAGTTTCCTGATCTCCTACGAGCAGTACTTC
CDR3: CASSFLISYEQYF
D: -
V: TRBV12-3/TRBV12-4
J: TRBJ2-7
size: few

DNA: TGTGCCAGCAGTTACTCCTGGGGCTACACCTTC
CDR3: CASSYSWGYTF
D: -
V: TRBV6-6
J: TRBJ1-2
size: many

DNA: TGCAGTGCCACCCACCCGGGTTTGGGGAACACCGGGGAGCTGTTTTTT
CDR3: CSATHPGLGNTGELFF
D: -
V: TRBV20-1
J: TRBJ2-2
size: -

DNA: TGTGCCAGCAGCGTAGGATTAGCGAACCCTCCCTACGAGCAGTACTTC
CDR3: CASSVGLANPPYEQYF
D: -
V: TRBV9
J: TRBJ2-7
size: few

DNA: TGTGCCAGCAGCTTAAGGGGGGTATCGGTTGGCGAAGCTTTCTTT
CDR3: CASSLRGVSVGEAFF
D: -
V: TRBV7-9
J: TRBJ1-1
size: many

DNA: TGTGCCAGTAGCTCGGAGTCGAATGAGCAGTTCTTC
CDR3: CASSSESNEQFF
D: -
V: TRBV19
J: TRBJ2-1
size: few

DNA: TGCGCCAGCAGCCGCCAGTGGGTTGGGGATACGCAGTATTTT
CDR3: CASSRQWVGDTQYF
D: -
V: TRBV4-3
J: TRBJ2-3
size: few

DNA: TGCGCCAGCAGTGACGGACATTCCGTCAATGAGCAGTTCTTC
CDR3: CASSDGHSVNEQFF
D: -
V: TRBV5-1
J: TRBJ2-1
size: few